Listed below are T cell receptor beta chains from one sample, sequenced in a study of T-cell memory formation after mild COVID-19. TCRdb reprocessed the 5' RACE reads via MiXCR and lists one record per CDR3 protein. This repertoire shows roughly 200,000 distinct CDR3 sequences, roughly a fifth found once; its top ten account for under 25%. Sequenced input: PBMCs or a T cell subset sorted from them (not recorded which). The source of these receptors is an adult woman who had mild COVID-19 (a few samples of this study predate the infection). Cell type and time point are not known. The CDR3 runs from the conserved cysteine through the conserved F or W. The D gene is left open where the match is weak. Clone size is stated in some rows and not others, as once, few, many or a class when expanded.

TRBJ2-7,.,TRBV4-2,TRBD1,TGTGCCAGCAGCCAAGAACCCGGGACAGGGGTTACCTACGAGCAGTACTTC,CASSQEPGTGVTYEQYF
TRBJ2-7,.,TRBV19,.,TGTGCCAGTAGCGACTCGGCCGTAGGATACGAGCAGTACTTC,CASSDSAVGYEQYF
TRBJ1-3,.,TRBV9,.,TGTGCCAGCAGCGTAGGGACACCGACTCGAAACACCATATATTTT,CASSVGTPTRNTIYF
TRBJ1-1,.,TRBV5-1,.,TGCGCCAGCAGCCCTCAAGCCGGGAGGAACACTGAAGCTTTCTTT,CASSPQAGRNTEAFF
TRBJ2-2,.,TRBV30,.,TGTGCCTGGATAGGCCGGGAGATGGTCTACACCGGGGAGCTGTTTTTT,CAWIGREMVYTGELFF
TRBJ2-4,.,TRBV9,TRBD2,TGTGCCAGCAGCCCTTATGGGACTAGCGGGACAAACATTCAGTACTTC,CASSPYGTSGTNIQYF
TRBJ2-5,.,TRBV28,.,TGTGCCAGCAGTTTAGGGGCAGGGTTTTTACGAAACCAAGAGACCCAGTACTTC,CASSLGAGFLRNQETQYF
TRBJ2-3,few,TRBV12-3/TRBV12-4,.,TGTGCCAGCAGTTCCTCGGGCACAGATACGCAGTATTTT,CASSSSGTDTQYF
TRBJ2-1,.,TRBV4-2,TRBD2,TGTGCCAGCAGCCCTAGCGGGGCGGATGAGCAGTTCTTC,CASSPSGADEQFF
TRBJ1-5,.,TRBV12-3/TRBV12-4,.,TGTGCCAGCAGTTTAGAAGGTACGAGTCAGCCCCAGCATTTT,CASSLEGTSQPQHF
TRBJ2-3,few,TRBV7-9,.,TGTGCCAGCAGCTTAGCGCTTCTTGGCCCAGGAGATACGCAGTATTTT,CASSLALLGPGDTQYF
TRBJ2-3,many,TRBV6-4,TRBD2,TGTGCCAGCGCCAGGACTAGCGGGAGTGCAGATACGCAGTATTTT,CASARTSGSADTQYF
TRBJ2-3,few,TRBV6-5,.,TGTGCCAGCAGTTACTCAGGGCTGGGGGGTAGCACAGATACGCAGTATTTT,CASSYSGLGGSTDTQYF
TRBJ1-1,few,TRBV29-1,TRBD1,TGCAGCGTTGAAGATCGCACAGGGGAAGGGACTGAAGCTTTCTTT,CSVEDRTGEGTEAFF
TRBJ1-2,.,TRBV7-2,.,TGTGCCAGCAGCTTAGGTTGGGCAGGAAACTATGGCTACACCTTC,CASSLGWAGNYGYTF
TRBJ2-3,few,TRBV7-9,.,TGTGCCAGCCCCTTAGGATTCGGTGCTAGCACAGATACGCAGTATTTT,CASPLGFGASTDTQYF
TRBJ2-7,.,TRBV12-3/TRBV12-4,TRBD2,TGTGCCAGCAGCTCTAGCGGGGGGGCGTTCTACGATCAGTACTTC,CASSSSGGAFYDQYF
TRBJ2-2,few,TRBV12-5,.,TGTGCTAGTGGTTTTCAGGGATCCGGGGAGCTGTTTTTT,CASGFQGSGELFF
TRBJ2-1,few,TRBV7-8,.,TGTGCCAGCAGCCTCACTCGGTTTGGTTACAATGAGCAGTTCTTC,CASSLTRFGYNEQFF
TRBJ2-1,few,TRBV7-9,TRBD2,TGTGCCAGCAGCGCCACAGCGGGGCGGGGGAATGAGCAGTTCTTC,CASSATAGRGNEQFF
TRBJ2-1,few,TRBV4-1,.,TGCGCCAGCAGCCAAGGCCCCGCGTTGGTAGGGGGGCGTGAGCAGTTCTTC,CASSQGPALVGGREQFF
TRBJ2-7,few,TRBV7-2,.,TGTGCCAGCAGCTTAGGAGGGGCGGGGGAGCAGTACTTC,CASSLGGAGEQYF
TRBJ1-1,.,TRBV5-4,.,TGTGCCAGCAGCTTGAGGGGGATGAACACTGAAGCTTTCTTT,CASSLRGMNTEAFF
TRBJ2-2,.,TRBV18,.,TGTGCCAGCTCTCCGCCCTGGGGCGTGAACACCGGGGAGCTGTTTTTT,CASSPPWGVNTGELFF
TRBJ2-1,few,TRBV4-1,TRBD1,TGCGCCAGCAGTACTTCCAGGGGGATCAATGAGCAGTTCTTC,CASSTSRGINEQFF
TRBJ2-3,few,TRBV3-1,.,TGTGCCAGCAGCCAAAGTGGGATAAATACGCAGTATTTT,CASSQSGINTQYF
TRBJ1-2,.,TRBV6-1,.,TGTGCCAGCAGGGGAGCGGGGGAACCCAACTATGGCTACACCTTC,CASRGAGEPNYGYTF
TRBJ2-7,few,TRBV20-1,.,TGCAGTGCTAGTCCTTACTACGAGCAGTACTTC,CSASPYYEQYF
TRBJ1-1,many,TRBV7-8,TRBD1,TGTGCCAGCAGCTTAGCGCACAGGGGAGGAACTGAAGCTTTCTTT,CASSLAHRGGTEAFF
TRBJ1-4,.,TRBV29-1,TRBD1,TGCAGCGTTGAAATGGGACAGGGTACCGATAAACTGTTTTTT,CSVEMGQGTDKLFF
TRBJ2-7,.,TRBV4-2,TRBD2,TGTGCCAGCAGCCCCGAGGGAGGATTTAGCGGGAGGGCCTATGAGCAGTACTTC,CASSPEGGFSGRAYEQYF
TRBJ2-5,.,TRBV7-6,TRBD1,TGTGCCAGCAGCTTAAGTAGGACAGGGGTTTTGAAGACCCAGTACTTC,CASSLSRTGVLKTQYF
TRBJ2-7,few,TRBV10-3,.,TGTGCCATCAGTGCGGTACTAAGCTCCTACGAGCAGTACTTC,CAISAVLSSYEQYF
TRBJ2-6,.,TRBV29-1,.,TGCAGCGTTCACCGTAGGGGGGCTGGGGCCAACGTCCTGACTTTC,CSVHRRGAGANVLTF
TRBJ2-1,.,TRBV3-1,.,TGTGCCAGCAGCCTCTCATACGGGAGTCTCGTCGATGAGCAGTTCTTC,CASSLSYGSLVDEQFF
TRBJ2-1,few,TRBV10-3,.,TGTGCCATCAGTGAGCAGGACTACAATGAGCAGTTCTTC,CAISEQDYNEQFF
TRBJ1-1,few,TRBV3-1,.,TGTGCCAGCAGCGGAAGAGGACCTCGGGAAGCTTTCTTT,CASSGRGPREAFF
TRBJ1-5,.,TRBV12-3/TRBV12-4,.,TGTGCCAGCAGTCCCTTGGCAGGCAATCAGCCCCAGCATTTT,CASSPLAGNQPQHF
TRBJ2-2,.,TRBV7-7,TRBD2,TGTGCCAGCAGCTTCTCTAGCGGGGGCCTGGACACCGGGGAGCTGTTTTTT,CASSFSSGGLDTGELFF
TRBJ1-1,.,TRBV7-9,.,TGTGCCAGCAGCCCGATGGGGACTGAAGCTTTCTTT,CASSPMGTEAFF
TRBJ2-1,.,TRBV29-1,TRBD2,TGCAGCGCCGAGACTAGCGGGAGGCCAGCCTACAATGAGCAGTTCTTC,CSAETSGRPAYNEQFF
TRBJ2-7,few,TRBV27,TRBD1,TGTGCCAGCAGTTTAGGGAAATACAGGGGCTACGAGCAGTACTTC,CASSLGKYRGYEQYF
TRBJ2-7,.,TRBV4-1,.,TGCGCCAGCAGCCAAGATTTGAGGGGGTCCGAGCAGTACTTC,CASSQDLRGSEQYF
TRBJ1-1,many,TRBV2,TRBD1,TGTGCCAGCAGTGCGGTGACAGGGTCGAGAGTGTTTGAAGCTTTCTTT,CASSAVTGSRVFEAFF
TRBJ2-7,few,TRBV7-6,.,TGTGCCAGCAGCTTACTAGGGCCCTACTCCTACGAGCAGTACTTC,CASSLLGPYSYEQYF
TRBJ1-1,many,TRBV4-2,.,TGTGCCAGCAGCCGGAGGAGCACTGAAGCTTTCTTT,CASSRRSTEAFF
TRBJ2-1,few,TRBV4-1,TRBD1,TGCGCCAGCAGCCAAGTGTGGACAGGGGGAGGCGAGCAGTTCTTC,CASSQVWTGGGEQFF
TRBJ2-7,medium-sized,TRBV11-3,TRBD2,TGTGCCAGCAGCCACGGCCTAGCGGGAGGGCCAGGCTACGAGCAGTACTTC,CASSHGLAGGPGYEQYF
TRBJ1-1,.,TRBV7-7,.,TGTGCTAGCAGCTCGGGGGGGGTCCCCTTCGGGCTCGAAGCTTTCTTT,CASSSGGVPFGLEAFF
TRBJ2-7,.,TRBV27,.,TGTGCCAGCAGTCCGCAGAGGGGTCTCCCCTACGAGCAGTACTTC,CASSPQRGLPYEQYF
TRBJ2-2,.,TRBV24-1,.,TGTGCCACCAGTGATTTGCCGGCCGGTACCGGGGAGCTGTTTTTT,CATSDLPAGTGELFF
TRBJ2-7,few,TRBV3-1,.,TGTGCCAGCAGCCAGGACGGAGTCTCCTACGAGCAGTACTTC,CASSQDGVSYEQYF
TRBJ2-5,.,TRBV25-1,.,TGTGCCAGCAGTAAACAGGGTGGCCAAGAGACCCAGTACTTC,CASSKQGGQETQYF
TRBJ2-1,.,TRBV27,TRBD2,TGTGCCAGCAGCGGTGGACTAGCGGGATCCTACAATGAGCAGTTCTTC,CASSGGLAGSYNEQFF
TRBJ2-3,.,TRBV7-2,TRBD2,TGTGCCAGCAGCTTACGGTACCAAAGCGGGAGCACAGATACGCAGTGTTTT,CASSLRYQSGSTDTQCF
TRBJ1-2,.,TRBV29-1,TRBD1,TGCAGCGTTGAAGACCCTCTTCACAGGGGGCCTGGCTACACCTTC,CSVEDPLHRGPGYTF
TRBJ2-5,few,TRBV18,.,TGTGCCAGCTCACCTACGCGGGACGACGGAGAGACCCAGTACTTC,CASSPTRDDGETQYF
TRBJ1-1,few,TRBV7-2,.,TGTGCCAGCAGCTCCCCCAAAGGGATCCCTGAAGCTTTCTTT,CASSSPKGIPEAFF
TRBJ2-1,many,TRBV6-6,.,TGTGCCAGCAGTTACCGGGGATGGGACAATGAGCAGTTCTTC,CASSYRGWDNEQFF
TRBJ2-3,.,TRBV20-1,.,TGCAGTGCTAGGTCCTTAGATACGCAGTATTTT,CSARSLDTQYF